This record concerns one T cell receptor (beta chain) sequence. V was pared by 5 bases and J by 0 bases, with 12 bases between. Germline values: CDR1 SGHTA, CDR2 FQGNSA. The CDR3 contains 15 residues. This record belongs to a study of shared clonotypes between healthy human individuals. Memory CD4+ cells were the fraction left after CD45RA+ naive selection. Sequencing used immunoSEQ multiplex PCR; TCRdb keeps in-frame clones, though not all of them. The sample lists roughly 2,500,000 clones; approximately 94% were seen once. The chain employs TRBV7-2 and TRBJ2-3; D remains ambiguous. Sequencing input: naive CD4+ T cells from PBMCs. The subset is: CD45RA+ positively selected. This TCR was sampled from a man younger than 30 in good health. Some clones in this sample may be carry-over from other donors' samples. CDR3 DNA sequence: TGTGCCAGCAGCCCGCGGTGGTCTAGCACAGATACGCAGTATTTT. This codes for CASSPRWSSTDTQYF.